Shown below are 13 T cell receptor beta chains from a single sample sequenced in a study of cytotoxic CD8 clonotypes in ibrutinib-treated CLL. Using immunoSEQ multiplex PCR, the repertoire was profiled, and TCRdb retains in-frame clones only, with some absent. The sample includes some 92,000 clones, 70% to 80% of them seen just once. Sequenced material: PBMCs, taken after 24 months of ibrutinib treatment. These receptors all come from a human donor with chronic lymphocytic leukemia.

The rearrangement joins TRBV10-3 to TRBJ1-1; 9 nucleotides match TRBD1. With 4 bases clipped from V and 5 bases from J, the junction kept 2 bases outside the gene matches. Per germline, CDR1 ENHRY and CDR2 SYGVKD. The CDR3 runs to 13 residues. CDR3 nucleotides: TGTGCCATCAGTGGGACAGGGGTTACTGAAGCTTTCTTT. Protein: CAISGTGVTEAFF.

This rearrangement joins TRBV5-1 to TRBJ2-1; D remains ambiguous. CDR3 length equals 15 residues. CDR1 SGHRS and CDR2 YFSETQ come from the germline V gene. V lost 0 bases and J 5 bases, leaving 12 bases between the germline ends. The CDR3 spells CASSLEGGANNEQFF. CDR3 bases: TGCGCCAGCAGCTTGGAGGGCGGAGCGAACAATGAGCAGTTCTTC.

The chain combines TRBV7-2 with TRBJ2-7; 9 bases map to TRBD1. CDR1 is SGHTA and CDR2 is FQGNSA in the germline V gene. V gave up 5 bases and J gave up 4 bases; unmatched junction bases: 9. CDR3 length equals 15 residues. The CDR3, as DNA: TGTGCCAGCAGCCCACAGGGGGCTAAGCGATACGAGCAGTACTTC. Amino acids: CASSPQGAKRYEQYF. The whole variable domain, remainder taken from reference TRBV7-2 and TRBJ2-7, is GAGVSQSPSNKVTEKGKDVELRCDPISGHTALYWYRQSLGQGLEFLIYFQGNSAPDKSGLPSDRFSAERTGGSVSTLTIQRTQQEDSAVYLCASSPQGAKRYEQYFGPGTRLTVT.

The genes are TRBV30 and TRBJ2-7; 14 bases map to TRBD2. With V trimmed by 1 base and J by 6 bases, 5 bases remained unmatched. Germline loops: CDR1 GTSNPN, CDR2 SVGIG (reference sequence). CDR3 length equals 15 residues. CDR3 nucleotides: TGTGCCTGGAGTGGAAAGGGACTAGCGGGAGCCGAGCAGTACTTC. It codes for CAWSGKGLAGAEQYF.

This clone was counted a few times. Germline and junction disagree at one end, which may indicate a read error. The chain employs TRBV7-7 and TRBJ2-1, with TRBD2 as a possible D gene (5 bases). This CDR3 has 13 amino acids. Germline CDR1 SSHAT, CDR2 FNYEAQ (reference sequence). Here the CDR3 DNA reads TGTGCTAGCAGCTTAGCGTACAGCAATGAGCAGTTCTTC. It is translated as CASSLAYSNEQFF.

V gene TRBV6-5 combines with J gene TRBJ1-6; no reliable D call. With 9 bases removed from V and 10 bases from J, the gap between germline ends came to 16 bases. The CDR3 length is 13 residues. Germline values: CDR1 MNHEY, CDR2 SVGAGI. CDR3 residues: CARHPQGGSPLHF. CDR3 nucleotide sequence: TGTGCCAGACACCCCCAAGGCGGCTCACCCCTCCACTTT.

This clone was seen just once. The genes are TRBV5-1 and TRBJ2-3; the D gene could be TRBD1 or TRBD2 (5 bases each). The V and J ends lost 6 bases and 2 bases respectively, with 19 bases between them. The CDR3 totals 16 residues. Germline assignment: CDR1 SGHRS and CDR2 YFSETQ. CDR3 sequence reads: CASKGEQGIFTDTQYF. The CDR3 DNA sequence: TGCGCCAGCAAAGGGGAGCAGGGCATTTTCACAGATACGCAGTATTTT.

The chain has TRBV2 and TRBJ2-1, with unresolved D. CDR3 length: 13 residues. The V gene lost 6 bases and the J gene lost 4 bases, with 10 bases spanning the gap. Germline V gives CDR1 SNHLY, CDR2 FYNNEI. The CDR3 nucleotides read TGTGCCAGCAGCCAGGAAACTTACAATGAGCAGTTCTTC. This gives the protein CASSQETYNEQFF.

J is TRBJ1-4 and V is TRBV11-2; 9 bases are a match to TRBD1. V trimming: 5 bases; J trimming: 7 bases; junction bases outside the gene matches: 5. The germline gives CDR1 SGHAT, CDR2 FQNNGV. The CDR3 runs 14 residues. The CDR3 DNA reads as TGTGCCAGCAGCCGACGACAGGGGGGTGAAAAACTGTTTTTT. It specifies CASSRRQGGEKLFF.

The chain has TRBV4-3 and TRBJ2-1, with D unclear. The CDR3 length is 15 residues. Germline CDR1 is LGHNA and CDR2 is YSLEER. Trimming pared 7 bases from V and 9 bases from J, leaving 22 bases between. CDR3 bases: TGCGCCAGCATCTCCGGGCCCCGTAAGTTAGGTGAGCAGTTCTTC. It is translated as CASISGPRKLGEQFF.

The chain is built from TRBV10-1 and TRBJ2-1; the match to TRBD1 covers 9 bases. The trim removed 4 bases at V and 6 bases at J, leaving 7 bases unmatched. The germline V gene encodes CDR1 WNHNN and CDR2 SYGVQD (reference sequence). The CDR3 runs 15 residues. The CDR3 bases are TGCGCCAGCAGTGTAGGGACAGGGCAGCCCAATGAGCAGTTCTTC. Its translation is CASSVGTGQPNEQFF.

This rearrangement joins TRBV28 to TRBJ2-1, with 8 bases fitting TRBD2. Germline lookup yields CDR1 MDHEN and CDR2 SYDVKM. The CDR3 has 15 amino acids. V gave up 6 bases and J gave up 9 bases; unmatched junction bases: 13. The CDR3 nucleotides read TGTGCCAGCAGCCGGGCTTTTAGCGGGATAGCTGAGCAGTTCTTC. Translation gives CASSRAFSGIAEQFF.

The CDR3 DNA reads TGTGCCATCAGTGAGCGGGGTTCTGGGGCCAACGTCCTGACTTTC. Its translation is CAISERGSGANVLTF. The rearrangement uses TRBV10-3 and TRBJ2-6; tentatively, D is TRBD2 (5 bases). The CDR3 covers 15 residues. Germline-derived CDR1 and CDR2 are ENHRY and SYGVKD. Trimming left V 2 bases short and J 1 base short, with 6 bases between.